These 14 T cell receptor beta chains originate from one sample sequenced in a study of blood T cell repertoires in COVID-19. Sequenced by immunoSEQ multiplex PCR; TCRdb stores in-frame clones only, minus some. The table includes 90,000 to 130,000 clones, 70% to 90% detected once. The sequenced material came from peripheral blood. All receptors come from a human donor in a cohort sampled during active COVID-19.

The chain joins TRBV14 to TRBJ2-7; D is unresolved. CDR1 and CDR2 from the germline V gene are SGHDN and FVKESK. This CDR3 has 16 residues. Trimming shortened V by 1 base and J by 0 bases, and 13 bases separated the two germline ends. The CDR3 DNA reads as TGTGCCAGCAGCCAAGGGCGCGGATCCTACTCCTACGAGCAGTACTTC. Protein sequence: CASSQGRGSYSYEQYF.

The chain joins TRBV9 to TRBJ1-2, with D tentatively TRBD1 (6 bases). This CDR3 has 17 amino acids. Germline CDR1 and CDR2: SGDLS and YYNGEE. V was pared by 3 bases and J by 4 bases, with 22 bases between. CDR3 nucleotides: TGTGCCAGCAGCGGGCCTGAGGGGGACGTACCCTTCTATGGCTACACCTTC. It encodes CASSGPEGDVPFYGYTF. Complete variable domain (other parts from reference TRBV9 and TRBJ1-2): DSGVTQTPKHLITATGQRVTLRCSPRSGDLSVYWYQQSLDQGLQFLIQYYNGEERAKGNILERFSAQQFPDLHSELNLSSLELGDSALYFCASSGPEGDVPFYGYTFGSGTRLTVV.

The V and J genes are TRBV4-3 and TRBJ1-2; D perhaps matches TRBD1 (5 bases). V was trimmed by 0 bases and J by 5 bases, leaving 16 bases between them. Germline CDR1 and CDR2: LGHNA and YSLEER. The CDR3 runs 16 residues. The chain's CDR3 is CASSQDQGFTSYGYTF. DNA for the CDR3: TGCGCCAGCAGCCAAGATCAGGGATTCACCTCTTATGGCTACACCTTC.

The table lists this clone with a count of one. Sequence at one end of the junction differs from germline and may be a read error. The CDR3 reads CASSIGTGGRETQYF. The CDR3 coding sequence is TGTGCCAGCAGCATAGGGACAGGGGGCAGGGAGACCCAGTACTTC. The V call is TRBV13, the J call TRBJ2-5, with 12 nucleotides matching TRBD1. The germline V gene has CDR1 PRHDT and CDR2 FYEKMQ (reference sequence). The CDR3 sequence is 15 residues long.

V gene TRBV19 combines with J gene TRBJ1-3, with D hard to call. The length of the CDR3 is 15 residues. Germline V gives CDR1 LNHDA, CDR2 SQIVND (reference sequence). Deletions cut 3 bases from V and 0 bases from J, with 9 bases between. CDR3 sequence (DNA): TGTGCCAGTAGTATCGGTTCGTCCTCTGGAAACACCATATATTTT. Its translation is CASSIGSSSGNTIYF.

The rearrangement uses TRBV5-4 and TRBJ2-3, with D tentatively TRBD2 (6 bases). The germline gives CDR1 SGHNT, CDR2 YYREEE (reference sequence). V lost 0 bases and J 0 bases, leaving 8 bases between the germline ends. The CDR3 is 15 amino acids. The CDR3 loop is CASSLDGSSTDTQYF. The CDR3 DNA sequence: TGTGCCAGCAGCTTGGACGGGAGCAGCACAGATACGCAGTATTTT.

This clone was seen more than once but under ten times. This sequence joins TRBV7-2 and TRBJ2-3; 10 bases agree with TRBD1. The germline V gene has CDR1 SGHTA and CDR2 FQGNSA. The CDR3 consists of 16 residues. V shed 8 bases and J 2 bases; nucleotides not matched to a gene: 10. CDR3 residues: CASGAGTGVFTDTQYF. The CDR3 DNA reads TGTGCCAGCGGTGCCGGGACAGGGGTCTTCACAGATACGCAGTATTTT.

The rearrangement joins TRBV30 to TRBJ2-1, with TRBD2 identical over 8 bases. After removal of 2 bases from V and 6 bases from J, the junction contained 9 bases not matched to a gene. This CDR3 comprises 15 residues. CDR1 and CDR2 from the germline V gene are GTSNPN and SVGIG (reference sequence). DNA of the CDR3: TGTGCCTGGAGTTTCTCGGGGGGGCCTCGCAATGAGCAGTTCTTC. Translated, it gives CAWSFSGGPRNEQFF. Using reference TRBV30 and TRBJ2-1 for the parts outside the CDR3, the full variable domain is SQTIHQWPATLVQPVGSPLSLECTVEGTSNPNLYWYRQAAGRGLQLLFYSVGIGQISSEVPQNLSASRPQDRQFILSSKKLLLSDSGFYLCAWSFSGGPRNEQFFGPGTRLTVL.

The chain links TRBV5-1 to TRBJ1-2; unclear D gene. The CDR3 contains 13 residues. The V gene lost 0 bases and the J gene lost 7 bases, with 10 bases spanning the gap. Germline CDR1 reads SGHRS; CDR2 reads YFSETQ. CDR3 protein: CASSLGETGGYTF. CDR3 nucleotide sequence: TGCGCCAGCAGCTTGGGGGAGACGGGTGGCTACACCTTC. Variable domain in full (rest from reference TRBV5-1 and TRBJ1-2): KAGVTQTPRYLIKTRGQQVTLSCSPISGHRSVSWYQQTPGQGLQFLFEYFSETQRNKGNFPGRFSGRQFSNSRSEMNVSTLELGDSALYLCASSLGETGGYTFGSGTRLTVV.

This clone was detected only once. DNA for the CDR3: TGTGCCAGCAGCTTAGCCCCGGGACAGGGGTCCCCAGAAGCTTTCTTT. It codes for CASSLAPGQGSPEAFF. This chain connects TRBV7-9 to TRBJ1-1, with 10 bases that match TRBD1. Germline CDR1 is SEHNR and CDR2 is FQNEAQ (reference sequence). This CDR3 is 16 amino acids long. With 0 bases clipped from V and 8 bases from J, the junction kept 9 bases outside the gene matches.

The chain has TRBV11-2 and TRBJ1-2; unclear D gene. V dropped 0 bases and J dropped 5 bases, with 13 bases sitting between them. Per germline, CDR1 SGHAT and CDR2 FQNNGV. This CDR3 region has 15 residues. The CDR3 DNA follows: TGTGCCAGCAGCTTAGATGGGAGGCCCTCTTATGGCTACACCTTC. Translated, it gives CASSLDGRPSYGYTF.

The chain recombines TRBV14 with TRBJ1-2, with D possibly TRBD1 on 6 matching bases. Per germline, CDR1 SGHDN and CDR2 FVKESK. The ends were cut back, 1 base at V and 4 bases at J, with 13 bases in the middle. The CDR3 spans 15 residues. The CDR3: CASSQVGGQRYGYTF. Here the CDR3 DNA reads TGTGCCAGCAGCCAAGTCGGGGGGCAGCGCTATGGCTACACCTTC.

As concerns this clone: Other DNA sequences within the sample encode an identical CDR3. The genes are TRBV18 and TRBJ2-3; 11 nucleotides line up with TRBD2. V lost 4 bases, J lost 3 bases, and 0 bases stayed unmatched. Germline CDR1 and CDR2: KGHSH and LQKENI. The CDR3 is 14 amino acids. For the CDR3, the DNA is TGTGCCAGCTCACGGACTAGCGGGACAGATACGCAGTATTTT. Protein sequence: CASSRTSGTDTQYF.

The chain couples TRBV2 to TRBJ2-7; D unresolved. V lost 3 bases and J 0 bases, leaving 15 bases between the germline ends. There are 16 residues in the CDR3. Germline CDR1 reads SNHLY; CDR2 reads FYNNEI. The CDR3 sequence: CASSDKAGFSSYEQYF. The CDR3 bases are TGTGCCAGCAGTGATAAGGCAGGCTTCAGCTCCTACGAGCAGTACTTC.